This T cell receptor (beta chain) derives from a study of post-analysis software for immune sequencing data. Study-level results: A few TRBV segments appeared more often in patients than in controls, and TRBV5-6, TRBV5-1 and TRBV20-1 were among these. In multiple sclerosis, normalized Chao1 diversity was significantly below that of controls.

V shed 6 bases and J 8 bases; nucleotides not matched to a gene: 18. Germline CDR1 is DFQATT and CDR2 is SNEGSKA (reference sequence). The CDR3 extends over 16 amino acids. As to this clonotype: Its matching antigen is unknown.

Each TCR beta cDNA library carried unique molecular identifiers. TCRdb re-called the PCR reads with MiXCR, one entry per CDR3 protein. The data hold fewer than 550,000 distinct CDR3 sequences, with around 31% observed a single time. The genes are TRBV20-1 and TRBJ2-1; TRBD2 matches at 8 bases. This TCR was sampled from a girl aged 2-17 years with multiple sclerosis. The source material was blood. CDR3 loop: CSARPSGGLSGDEQFF. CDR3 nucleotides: TGCAGTGCCCGACCCAGCGGGGGCCTCTCGGGTGATGAGCAGTTCTTC.